This passage covers 11 T cell receptor beta chains from one sample sequenced in a study of T-cell reconstitution after alpha-beta-depleted transplantation in children. Unique molecular identifiers were incorporated when the TCRbeta library was constructed. MiXCR, applied by TCRdb to the PCR reads, yields one record per CDR3 protein. The sample has 300,000 or so distinct CDR3 sequences; more than 8% are singletons. This specimen consisted of PBMCs from the stem cell graft donor, obtained from the stem cell graft. Source of these receptors: a human donor who donated a stem cell graft to a child with SCID.

This clonotype has a handful of counts. J is TRBJ2-3 and V is TRBV5-1; the D gene is possibly TRBD2 (6 bases). This CDR3 is built from 16 residues. Germline CDR1 and CDR2: SGHRS and YFSETQ. The germline V and J ends were trimmed by 6 bases and 1 base, with 18 bases remaining between them. This chain's CDR3 is CASTRGAGSRTDTQYF. CDR3 nucleotide sequence: TGCGCCAGCACCCGAGGGGCGGGGAGCCGCACAGATACGCAGTATTTT.

The table lists this clonotype with many counts. The rearrangement uses TRBV4-2 and TRBJ2-1; 11 nucleotides agree with TRBD2. CDR1 and CDR2 from the germline V gene are LGHNA and YNFKEQ. The J segment lost 3 bases and the V segment lost 4 bases, leaving 11 bases of the junction unmatched. The CDR3 has 18 residues. CDR3 DNA sequence: TGTGCCAGCAGCCTAAAGCCGGGACTAGCGGACCACTACAATGAGCAGTTCTTC. It codes for CASSLKPGLADHYNEQFF.

This clonotype occurred many times. The V and J genes are TRBV12-3 or TRBV12-4 and TRBJ1-1; D is undetermined. This CDR3 has 13 residues. V lost 2 bases, J lost 4 bases, and 8 bases lay in between. DNA of the CDR3: TGTGCCAGCAGTTTACGGGTAGGCACTGAAGCTTTCTTT. Protein: CASSLRVGTEAFF.

This clonotype was seen a few times. The rearrangement joins TRBV18 to TRBJ2-1; D is unresolved. V was trimmed by 4 bases and J by 6 bases, leaving 10 bases between them. The CDR3 extends over 13 amino acids. Germline V gene lookup returns CDR1 KGHSH and CDR2 LQKENI. CDR3 sequence: CASSLTDGNEQFF. The CDR3 coding sequence is TGTGCCAGCTCACTAACAGACGGCAATGAGCAGTTCTTC.

This clonotype was counted ten times or more. The chain carries TRBV12-3 or TRBV12-4 and TRBJ2-1; the match to TRBD2 covers 9 bases. The V gene end was trimmed by 5 bases and the J gene end by 6 bases; junction bases not matched to a gene: 8. The CDR3 extends over 15 amino acids. CDR3 DNA sequence: TGTGCCAGCAGTCTTGGAGCGGGGGGCAGCAATGAGCAGTTCTTC. The encoded protein is CASSLGAGGSNEQFF.

Ten or more counts support this clonotype. The rearrangement uses TRBV10-2 and TRBJ2-7, with 7 nucleotides matching TRBD2. Germline CDR1 and CDR2: WSHSY and SAAADI. This CDR3 region has 11 residues. The J segment lost 6 bases and the V segment lost 4 bases, leaving 0 bases of the junction unmatched. The CDR3 DNA is TGCGCCAGCAGTGGCGGGGGCGAGCAGTACTTC. Protein: CASSGGGEQYF.

The chain joins TRBV10-3 to TRBJ2-7; 8 bases align to TRBD1. The CDR3 covers 14 residues. The V gene end was trimmed by 10 bases and the J gene end by 2 bases; junction bases not matched to a gene: 10. Germline-derived CDR1 and CDR2 are ENHRY and SYGVKD. DNA for the CDR3: TGTGCCACCTCCTCGACAGGGGACGCCTACGAGCAGTACTTC. Its translation: CATSSTGDAYEQYF.

J is TRBJ2-5 and V is TRBV12-3 or TRBV12-4; D perhaps matches TRBD1 (6 bases). The CDR3 is made up of 15 amino acids. The V gene lost 7 bases and the J gene lost 7 bases, with 22 bases spanning the gap. The CDR3 region is CASIPGLPGVGTQYF. CDR3 nucleotide sequence: TGTGCCAGCATCCCTGGACTGCCAGGGGTTGGGACCCAGTACTTC.

This clonotype has only a few counts. The chain has TRBV3-1 and TRBJ1-3; no firm D call. Per the germline V gene, CDR1 is LGHDT and CDR2 is YNNKEL (reference sequence). The CDR3 consists of 12 residues. The V and J ends lost 1 base and 6 bases respectively, with 4 bases between them. DNA of the CDR3: TGTGCCAGCAGCCAAGTCGAAAACACCATATATTTT. Its protein is CASSQVENTIYF. Together with reference TRBV3-1 and TRBJ1-3, the CDR3 gives the full variable domain: DTAVSQTPKYLVTQMGNDKSIKCEQNLGHDTMYWYKQDSKKFLKIMFSYNNKELIINETVPNRFSPKSPDKAHLNLHINSLELGDSAVYFCASSQVENTIYFGEGSWLTVV.

This chain connects TRBV12-3 or TRBV12-4 to TRBJ2-5, with 8 bases fitting TRBD1. The V segment lost 1 base and the J segment 5 bases; nucleotides outside the gene matches: 9. The CDR3 runs 16 residues. CDR3 coding DNA: TGTGCCAGCAGTTTAGGGTTCCAGGGGGCTATGGAGACCCAGTACTTC. Translation gives CASSLGFQGAMETQYF.

This clonotype occurred a few times. The genes are TRBV7-2 and TRBJ2-7, with D maybe TRBD1 (6 bases). Trimming removed 6 bases from V and 0 bases from J, with 12 bases in between. The germline CDR1 and CDR2 sequences are SGHTA and FQGNSA. This CDR3 contains 14 residues. The CDR3, as DNA: TGTGCCAGCAGGAGGGACACAACCTCCTACGAGCAGTACTTC. Protein sequence: CASRRDTTSYEQYF.